What follows are 7 T cell receptor beta chains derived from one specimen sequenced in a study of blood T cell repertoires in COVID-19. Produced via immunoSEQ multiplex PCR; TCRdb's table is partial and in-frame only. Here the sample spans around 220,000 clones, approximately 79% being singletons. The sequenced sample consisted of peripheral blood. The receptors come from a middle-aged woman with active or convalescent COVID-19.

This clone was picked up one time. V is TRBV29-1 and J is TRBJ1-2; 7 bases align to TRBD1. Germline V gives CDR1 SQVTM, CDR2 ANQGSEA. Trimming removed 4 bases from V and 10 bases from J; junction bases left unmatched: 6. The CDR3 contains 11 residues. The CDR3 loop reads CSVGEGAHYTF. In nucleotides, the CDR3 is TGCAGCGTTGGTGAGGGGGCTCACTACACCTTC.

This clone was seen a few times. CDR3 DNA sequence: TGTGCCAGCAGCCAAGAGAGGGGGCAACAGTATTTT. Its translation: CASSQERGQQYF. The chain links TRBV3-1 (or the pseudogene TRBV3-2) to TRBJ2-3; 7 bases fit TRBD1. V was clipped by 0 bases and J by 12 bases; unmatched bases: 3. Germline values: CDR1 LGHDT, CDR2 YNNKEL (reference sequence). This CDR3 has 12 residues.

This clone was recorded once. The chain carries TRBV24-1 and TRBJ2-3; D possibly corresponds to TRBD2 (6 bases). The CDR3 loop spans 14 amino acids. Trimming shortened V by 3 bases and J by 12 bases, and 18 bases separated the two germline ends. CDR1 is KGHDR and CDR2 is SFDVKD in the germline V gene. The CDR3 is CATSDAGTVIRQYF. The CDR3 DNA is TGTGCCACCAGTGATGCGGGGACGGTTATAAGACAGTATTTT.

This clone occurred once. The V gene is TRBV4-2, the J gene TRBJ2-7; 9 bases agree with TRBD1. Germline V CDR1 and CDR2: LGHNA, YNFKEQ. This CDR3 is built from 15 residues. The junction had 7 bases not matched to a gene; V was cut back by 4 bases and J by 3 bases. The CDR3 sequence: CASSPEQGASYEQYF. CDR3 DNA sequence: TGTGCCAGCAGCCCCGAACAGGGGGCTAGCTACGAGCAGTACTTC.

This chain links TRBV11-1 with TRBJ1-6, with D maybe TRBD1 (5 bases). V gave up 0 bases and J gave up 6 bases, with 15 bases separating them. This CDR3 contains 17 residues. Germline CDR1 SGHAT, CDR2 FQDESV (reference sequence). Here the CDR3 DNA reads TGTGCCAGCAGCTTAGCGAAAAACTTAGGGGTTAATTCACCCCTCCACTTT. The encoded protein is CASSLAKNLGVNSPLHF.

The CDR3 protein is CAISGGGGMTAETQYF. CDR3 DNA sequence: TGTGCCATCAGTGGTGGGGGGGGAATGACGGCCGAGACCCAGTACTTC. This chain uses TRBV10-3 with TRBJ2-5, with 7 bases lining up with TRBD2. The CDR3 extends over 16 amino acids. Germline V gene sequence: CDR1 ENHRY, CDR2 SYGVKD. Germline trimming cut 4 bases from V and 5 bases from J; bases unmatched to any gene: 13.

The chain employs TRBV5-4 and TRBJ1-6; weak D call: TRBD1 (6 bases). V lost 0 bases and J 5 bases, leaving 9 bases between the germline ends. CDR1 and CDR2 from the germline V gene are SGHNT and YYREEE (reference sequence). The CDR3 has 15 amino acids. The CDR3 DNA sequence: TGTGCCAGCAGCTTGGGCGGACAGAATAATTCACCCCTCCACTTT. The encoded protein is CASSLGGQNNSPLHF. The full variable domain, its missing parts supplied by reference TRBV5-4 and TRBJ1-6, is ETGVTQSPTHLIKTRGQQVTLRCSSQSGHNTVSWYQQALGQGPQFIFQYYREEENGRGNFPPRFSGLQFPNYSSELNVNALELDDSALYLCASSLGGQNNSPLHFGNGTRLTVT.